This T cell receptor (beta chain) was retrieved from a study of T cells in women clearing cervical HPV infection. Study in general: Case blood was drawn a median approximately 160 days after lesion detection. HLA type could not be excluded as a confounder.

The protocol was immunoSEQ multiplex PCR, while the TCRdb copy is restricted to in-frame clones and leaves out a portion. The sample table sets out around 24,000 clones. Its frequency marks this clone as medium-sized. The CDR3 end lies 3 residues beyond the end of the read and is filled in from the germline J gene. Germline CDR1 reads SGHTA; CDR2 reads FQGNSA. Germline trimming cut 7 bases from V and 1 base from J; bases unmatched to any gene: 8. The CDR3 covers 15 residues. All donors had a single incident cervical HPV16 infection, not prevalent. Sequencing used blood buffy coat. The receptor comes from a woman between 18 and 70 years old with a cervical HPV16 infection that either progressed to CIN3+ or cleared (not recorded which). The V call is TRBV7-2, the J call TRBJ2-3; 7 positions match TRBD2. This chain's CDR3 is CASTGWTSGTDTQYF. Incomplete CDR3 DNA: TGTGCCAGCACCGGTTGGACTAGTGGCACAGATACG.